Listed below are T cell receptor beta chains from one sample, sequenced in a study of T-cell memory formation after mild COVID-19. TCRdb fed the 5' RACE reads into MiXCR, producing one record per CDR3 protein. The table has under 300,000 distinct CDR3 sequences, more than 15% seen once; the top ten hold about 23%. Material for sequencing was PBMCs or a T cell subset sorted from them (not recorded which). These receptors were taken from a man younger than 30 who had mild COVID-19 (a few samples of this study predate the infection). Cell type and time point are not known. The CDR3 runs from the conserved cysteine through the conserved F or W. D genes are given only for firm matches. Size tells how often a clone was seen (once, few, many) or the class of an expanded clone, and some rows leave it out.

>few|TRBV6-6|TRBJ2-7|-
CASSYVAPPEQYF
TGTGCCAGCAGTTACGTTGCTCCGCCCGAGCAGTACTTC
>few|TRBV20-1|TRBJ1-1|-
CSARDPWRGDTEAFF
TGCAGTGCTAGAGATCCCTGGAGAGGGGACACTGAAGCTTTCTTT
>-|TRBV20-1|TRBJ2-6|-
CSASMPSGANVLTF
TGCAGTGCTTCAATGCCCTCTGGGGCCAACGTCCTGACTTTC
>-|TRBV6-5|TRBJ1-2|-
CASSFRAVGGYTF
TGTGCCAGCAGTTTCAGGGCGGTGGGCGGCTACACCTTC
>-|TRBV12-3/TRBV12-4|TRBJ2-1|-
CASSSSHREQFF
TGTGCCAGCAGTTCGTCCCACAGGGAGCAGTTCTTC
>-|TRBV25-1|TRBJ1-4|-
CASSEFFGEKLFF
TGTGCCAGCAGTGAATTTTTCGGCGAAAAACTGTTTTTT
>few|TRBV3-1|TRBJ2-7|TRBD1
CASISGQGSEQYF
TGTGCCAGCATATCGGGACAGGGGAGCGAGCAGTACTTC
>-|TRBV27|TRBJ1-2|-
CASSSQGIGQGYTF
TGTGCCAGCAGTTCCCAGGGGATAGGTCAGGGCTACACCTTC
>-|TRBV30|TRBJ2-4|TRBD1
CAWSDPQGAHDIQYF
TGTGCCTGGAGTGACCCTCAGGGGGCACATGACATTCAGTACTTC
>few|TRBV20-1|TRBJ2-1|TRBD1
CSARSGTGLYNEQFF
TGCAGTGCTCGCAGTGGGACAGGGTTATACAATGAGCAGTTCTTC
>many|TRBV12-3/TRBV12-4|TRBJ1-2|TRBD1
CASSLTGGSWGYTF
TGTGCCAGCAGTCTGACAGGGGGCAGCTGGGGCTACACCTTC
>many|TRBV6-6|TRBJ2-2|-
CASSYFFTGELFF
TGTGCCAGCAGTTACTTTTTCACCGGGGAGCTGTTTTTT
>-|TRBV4-2|TRBJ1-2|-
CASSQVGRDRGYTF
TGTGCCAGCAGCCAAGTAGGCAGGGATCGTGGCTACACCTTC
>-|TRBV11-2|TRBJ1-1|-
CASSYWTNTEAFF
TGTGCCAGCAGCTATTGGACGAACACTGAAGCTTTCTTT
>once|TRBV28|TRBJ1-5|-
CASSEAGPYQPQHF
TGTGCCAGCAGTGAGGCAGGGCCCTATCAGCCCCAGCATTTT